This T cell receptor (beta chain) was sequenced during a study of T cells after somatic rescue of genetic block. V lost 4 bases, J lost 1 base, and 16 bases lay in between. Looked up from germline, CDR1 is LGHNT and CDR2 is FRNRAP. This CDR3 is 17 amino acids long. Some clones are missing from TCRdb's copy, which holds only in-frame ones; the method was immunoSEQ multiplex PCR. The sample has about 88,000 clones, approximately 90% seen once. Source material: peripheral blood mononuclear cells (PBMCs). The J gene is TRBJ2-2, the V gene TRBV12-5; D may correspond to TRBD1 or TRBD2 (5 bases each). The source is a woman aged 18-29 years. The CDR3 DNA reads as TGTGCTAGTGGTTCCAGACAAGGAGGACAGAACACCGGGGAGCTGTTTTTT. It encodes CASGSRQGGQNTGELFF.